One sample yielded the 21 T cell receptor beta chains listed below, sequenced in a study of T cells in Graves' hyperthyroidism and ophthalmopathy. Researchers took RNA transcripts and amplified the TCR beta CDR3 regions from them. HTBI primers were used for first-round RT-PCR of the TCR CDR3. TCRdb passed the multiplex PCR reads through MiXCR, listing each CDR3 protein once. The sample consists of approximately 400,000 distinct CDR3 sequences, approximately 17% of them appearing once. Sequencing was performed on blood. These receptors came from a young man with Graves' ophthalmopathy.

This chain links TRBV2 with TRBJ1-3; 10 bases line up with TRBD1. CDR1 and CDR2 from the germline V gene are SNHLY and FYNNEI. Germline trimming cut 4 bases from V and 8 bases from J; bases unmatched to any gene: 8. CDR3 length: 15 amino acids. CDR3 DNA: TGTGCCAGCAGTGTCCGGGACAGGGGCTCGGACACCATATATTTT. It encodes CASSVRDRGSDTIYF.

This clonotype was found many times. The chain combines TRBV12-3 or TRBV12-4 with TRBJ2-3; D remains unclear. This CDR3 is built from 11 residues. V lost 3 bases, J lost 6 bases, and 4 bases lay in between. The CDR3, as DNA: TGTGCCAGCAGTTTTTCCGATACGCAGTATTTT. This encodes CASSFSDTQYF.

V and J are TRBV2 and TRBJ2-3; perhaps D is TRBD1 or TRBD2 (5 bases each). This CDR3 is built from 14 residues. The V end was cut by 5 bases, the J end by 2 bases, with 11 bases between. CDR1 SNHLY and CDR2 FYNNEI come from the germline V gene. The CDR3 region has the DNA TGTGCCAGCAGTTCGCAGGGAGTCACAGATACGCAGTATTTT. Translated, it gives CASSSQGVTDTQYF. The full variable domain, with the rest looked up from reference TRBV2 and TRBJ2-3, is EPEVTQTPSHQVTQMGQEVILRCVPISNHLYFYWYRQILGQKVEFLVSFYNNEISEKSEIFDDQFSVERPDGSNFTLKIRSTKLEDSAMYFCASSSQGVTDTQYFGPGTRLTVL.

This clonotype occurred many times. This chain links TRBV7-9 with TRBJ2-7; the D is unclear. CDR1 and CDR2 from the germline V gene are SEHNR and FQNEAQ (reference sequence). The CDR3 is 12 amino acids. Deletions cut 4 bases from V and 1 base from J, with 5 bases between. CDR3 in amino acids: CASSSISYEQYF. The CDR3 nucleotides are TGTGCCAGCAGCTCGATATCCTACGAGCAGTACTTC.

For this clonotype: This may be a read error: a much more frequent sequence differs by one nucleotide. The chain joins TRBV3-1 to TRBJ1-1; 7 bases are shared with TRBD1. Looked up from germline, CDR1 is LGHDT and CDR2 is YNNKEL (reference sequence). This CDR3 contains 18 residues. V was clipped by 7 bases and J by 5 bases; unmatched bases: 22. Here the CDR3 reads CASTLGGPGGAKRTEAFF. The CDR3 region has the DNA TGTGCCAGCACCCTAGGGGGTCCAGGGGGAGCAAAGAGGACTGAAGCTTTCTTT.

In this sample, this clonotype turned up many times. The CDR3 is CASSELGQTEAFF. The CDR3 bases are TGTGCCAGCAGTGAATTGGGACAGACTGAAGCTTTCTTT. The gene calls are TRBV25-1 and TRBJ1-1; 7 bases map to TRBD1. Germline CDR1 is MGHDK and CDR2 is SYGVNS. The CDR3 length is 13 residues. The junction had 1 base not matched to a gene; V was cut back by 1 base and J by 5 bases. The full variable domain, with the rest looked up from reference TRBV25-1 and TRBJ1-1, is EADIYQTPRYLVIGTGKKITLECSQTMGHDKMYWYQQDPGMELHLIHYSYGVNSTEKGDLSSESTVSRIRTEHFPLTLESARPSHTSQYLCASSELGQTEAFFGQGTRLTVV.

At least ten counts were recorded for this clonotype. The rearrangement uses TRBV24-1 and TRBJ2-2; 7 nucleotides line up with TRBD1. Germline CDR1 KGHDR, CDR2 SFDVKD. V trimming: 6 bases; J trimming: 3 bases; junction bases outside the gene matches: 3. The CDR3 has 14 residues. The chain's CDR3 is CATSRTGDTGELFF. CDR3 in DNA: TGTGCCACCAGTAGAACAGGGGACACCGGGGAGCTGTTTTTT.

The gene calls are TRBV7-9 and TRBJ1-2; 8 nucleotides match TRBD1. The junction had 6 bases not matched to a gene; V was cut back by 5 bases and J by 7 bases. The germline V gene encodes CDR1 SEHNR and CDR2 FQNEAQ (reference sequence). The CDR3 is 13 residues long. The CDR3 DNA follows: TGTGCCAGCAGCATGACAGGGGTCGGTGGCTACACCTTC. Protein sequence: CASSMTGVGGYTF.

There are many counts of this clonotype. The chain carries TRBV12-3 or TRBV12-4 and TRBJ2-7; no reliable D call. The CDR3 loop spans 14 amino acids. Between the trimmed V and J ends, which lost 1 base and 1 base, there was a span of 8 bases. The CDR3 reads CASSLGGDSYEQYF. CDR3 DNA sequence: TGTGCCAGCAGTTTAGGTGGGGATTCCTACGAGCAGTACTTC.

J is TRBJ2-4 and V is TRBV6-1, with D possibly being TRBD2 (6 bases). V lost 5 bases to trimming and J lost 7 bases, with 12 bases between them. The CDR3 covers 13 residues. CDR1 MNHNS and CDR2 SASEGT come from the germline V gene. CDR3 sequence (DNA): TGTGCCAGCAGTCCACCCAGCGGGAACATTCAGTACTTC. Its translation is CASSPPSGNIQYF.

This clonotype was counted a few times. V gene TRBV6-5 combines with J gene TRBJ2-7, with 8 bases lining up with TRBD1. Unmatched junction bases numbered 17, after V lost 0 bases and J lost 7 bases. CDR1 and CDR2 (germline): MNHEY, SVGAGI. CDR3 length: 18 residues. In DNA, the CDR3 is TGTGCCAGCAGTTACTCGGGCAGGGGGCGATTTCCCGCAGGGGAGCAGTACTTC. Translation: CASSYSGRGRFPAGEQYF.

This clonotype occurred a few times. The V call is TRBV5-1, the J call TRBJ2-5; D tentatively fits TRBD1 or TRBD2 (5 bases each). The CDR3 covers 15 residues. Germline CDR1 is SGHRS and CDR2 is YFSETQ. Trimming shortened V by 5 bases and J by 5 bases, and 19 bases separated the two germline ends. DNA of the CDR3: TGCGCCAGCAGGGGGGACCCCGGATCGGGCGAGACCCAGTACTTC. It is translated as CASRGDPGSGETQYF.

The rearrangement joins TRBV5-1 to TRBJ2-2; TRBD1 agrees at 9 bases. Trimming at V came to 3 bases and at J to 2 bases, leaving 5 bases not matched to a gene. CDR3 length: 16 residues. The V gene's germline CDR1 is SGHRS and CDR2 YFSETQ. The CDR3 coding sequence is TGCGCCAGCAGCTCCACAGGGGGCGGAAACACCGGGGAGCTGTTTTTT. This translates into CASSSTGGGNTGELFF.

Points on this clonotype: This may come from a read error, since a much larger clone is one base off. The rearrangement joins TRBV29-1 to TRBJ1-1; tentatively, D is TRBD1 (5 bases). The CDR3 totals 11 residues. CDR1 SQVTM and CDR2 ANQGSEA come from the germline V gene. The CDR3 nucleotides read TGCAGCGTTGTAGGTGACAGTGAAGCTTCCTTT. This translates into CSVVGDSEASF.

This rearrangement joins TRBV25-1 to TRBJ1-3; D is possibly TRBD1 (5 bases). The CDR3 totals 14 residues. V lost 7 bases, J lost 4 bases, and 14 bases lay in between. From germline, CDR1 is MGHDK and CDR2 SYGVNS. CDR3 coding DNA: TGTGCCAGCACCCGACCAGGGCCGGGAAACACCATATATTTT. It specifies CASTRPGPGNTIYF.

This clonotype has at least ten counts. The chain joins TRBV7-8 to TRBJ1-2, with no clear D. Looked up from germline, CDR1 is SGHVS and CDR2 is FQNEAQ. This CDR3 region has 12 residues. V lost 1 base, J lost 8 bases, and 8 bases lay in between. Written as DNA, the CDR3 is TGTGCCAGCAGCTTAGTGGTCGGCGGCTACACCTTC. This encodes CASSLVVGGYTF.

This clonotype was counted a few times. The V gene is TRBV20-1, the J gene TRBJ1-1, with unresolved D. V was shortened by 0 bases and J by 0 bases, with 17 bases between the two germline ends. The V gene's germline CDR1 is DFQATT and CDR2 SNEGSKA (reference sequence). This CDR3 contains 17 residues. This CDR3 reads CSARDRVRLGLNTEAFF. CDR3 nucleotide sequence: TGCAGTGCTAGAGATCGTGTTAGATTGGGATTGAACACTGAAGCTTTCTTT.

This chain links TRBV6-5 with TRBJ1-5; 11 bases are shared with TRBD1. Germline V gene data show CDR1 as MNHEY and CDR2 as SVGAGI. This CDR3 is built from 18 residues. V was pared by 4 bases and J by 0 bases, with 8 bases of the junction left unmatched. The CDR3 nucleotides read TGTGCCAGCAGTTCTCAGGACAGGGGGCCCTATAGCAATCAGCCCCAGCATTTT. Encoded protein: CASSSQDRGPYSNQPQHF.

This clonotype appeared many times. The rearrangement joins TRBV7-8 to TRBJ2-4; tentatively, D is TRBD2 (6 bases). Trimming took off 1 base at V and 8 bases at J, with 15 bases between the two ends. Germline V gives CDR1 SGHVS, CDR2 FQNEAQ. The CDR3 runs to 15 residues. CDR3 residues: CASSLDWGSGDIQYF. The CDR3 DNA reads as TGTGCCAGCAGCTTAGATTGGGGGTCGGGGGACATTCAGTACTTC.

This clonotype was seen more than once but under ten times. Here the CDR3 DNA reads TGTGCCAGCAGCAGACGGGCAGGGCCTAGTTCGAACACCGGGGAGCTGTTTTTT. Translation gives CASSRRAGPSSNTGELFF. V gene TRBV7-3 combines with J gene TRBJ2-2; D might be TRBD1 (5 bases). The V end was cut by 5 bases, the J end by 0 bases, with 19 bases between. Germline assignment: CDR1 SGHTA and CDR2 FQGTGA. The CDR3 sequence is 18 residues long.

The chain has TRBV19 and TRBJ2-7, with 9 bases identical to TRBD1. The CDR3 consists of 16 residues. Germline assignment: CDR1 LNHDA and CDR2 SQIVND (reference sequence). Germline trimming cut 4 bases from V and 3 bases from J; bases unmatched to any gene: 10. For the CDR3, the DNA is TGTGCCAGTAGTACCATGACAGGGGGTCCTGTCTACGAGCAGTACTTC. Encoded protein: CASSTMTGGPVYEQYF.